Listed below are T cell receptor beta chains from one sample, sequenced in a study of tumor-infiltrating lymphocytes in primary liver carcinoma. MiXCR, applied by TCRdb to the multiplex PCR reads, yields one record per CDR3 protein. Of around 54,000 distinct CDR3 sequences listed, about 70% are singletons. Sequencing used liver tumor tissue from sampling region 2. Receptors originate from a man between 35 and 55 years old with primary liver carcinoma and hepatitis B virus infection. Each CDR3 is given with its conserved first and last residue. D genes are given only for firm matches. Where a row states a size, it is once, few, many or the class of an expanded clone; other rows omit it.

d_gene	j_gene	abundance	len	v_gene	CDR3aa	CDR3nt
TRBD1	TRBJ1-1	.	15	TRBV29-1	CNIIGTGGAVTEAFF	TGCAACATTATCGGGACAGGGGGCGCCGTCACTGAAGCTTTCTTT
.	TRBJ1-1	once	15	TRBV5-5	CTSSLVGGATTEAFF	TGTACCAGCAGCTTGGTCGGGGGAGCGACCACTGAAGCTTTCTTT
.	TRBJ1-2	.	16	TRBV13	CASCLARTGTNYGYTF	TGTGCTAGCTGCTTAGCCCGAACCGGGACCAACTATGGCTACACCTTC
TRBD1	TRBJ2-7	many	13	TRBV6-1	CASSGPTGNRQYF	TGTGCCAGCAGTGGCCCGACAGGGAACCGGCAGTACTTC
TRBD2	TRBJ2-1	once	20	TRBV6-6	CASSYLGLAGGVRAYNEQFF	TGTGCCAGCAGTTATCTCGGGCTAGCGGGAGGAGTAAGGGCCTACAATGAGCAGTTCTTC
.	TRBJ1-2	.	14	TRBV6-1	CATLMRGVDHGYTF	TGTGCCACTCTCATGAGAGGCGTGGACCATGGCTACACCTTC
.	TRBJ2-1	.	13	TRBV15	CATSRAVDNEQFF	TGTGCCACCAGCAGAGCCGTAGACAATGAGCAGTTCTTC
.	TRBJ2-2	many	14	TRBV24-1	CATRTDANTGELFF	TGTGCCACGCGGACAGACGCGAACACCGGGGAGCTGTTTTTT
.	TRBJ1-2	.	12	TRBV6-5	CVGSSGGYGYTF	TGTGTCGGCAGTTCGGGCGGCTATGGCTACACCTTC
.	TRBJ2-3	many	14	TRBV4-2	CASSNSFGTDTQYF	TGTGCCAGCAGCAATTCCTTCGGCACAGATACGCAGTATTTT
.	TRBJ1-5	once	16	TRBV6-1	CASSETTPDSNQSQHF	TGTGCCAGCAGTGAAACTACGCCCGACAGCAATCAGTCCCAGCATTTT
.	TRBJ2-5	.	14	TRBV10-3	CAISLGQYQKTQYF	TGTGCCATCAGCTTGGGGCAGTACCAAAAGACCCAGTACTTC
.	TRBJ2-7	.	13	TRBV5-1	CTSSFGTSNGQYF	TGCACCAGCAGCTTCGGGACATCCAACGGGCAGTACTTC
.	TRBJ2-4	.	17	TRBV15	CATSTSAQFIAKSIQYF	TGTGCCACCAGCACCTCCGCACAGTTTATAGCCAAAAGCATTCAGTACTTC
TRBD1	TRBJ2-3	.	12	TRBV29-1	CSFVGTADTQYF	TGTAGCTTTGTCGGGACAGCAGATACGCAGTATTTT
TRBD1	TRBJ1-2	.	16	TRBV12-5	CASGLVLEQGPYGYTF	TGTGCTAGTGGTTTGGTCTTAGAACAGGGGCCCTATGGCTACACCTTC
.	TRBJ1-6	.	16	TRBV6-5	CASSPWGQDGNSPLHF	TGTGCCAGCAGTCCCTGGGGGCAGGATGGTAATTCACCTCTCCACTTT
TRBD1	TRBJ2-1	.	14	TRBV29-1	CSGLQGQGVDERFF	TGCAGCGGATTACAGGGACAGGGGGTGGATGAGCGGTTCTTC
.	TRBJ1-1	.	12	TRBV11-2	CASGLGYTETFF	TGTGCCAGCGGCTTGGGGTACACTGAAACTTTCTTT
TRBD2	TRBJ2-7	.	15	TRBV11-2	CASISARGRDIEQYF	TGTGCCAGCATCTCAGCCCGGGGGAGGGATATCGAGCAGTACTTC
.	TRBJ2-5	.	17	TRBV21-1	CASSKGGLTGNQEAQYF	TGTGCCAGCAGCAAAGGGGGGCTTACAGGGAACCAAGAGGCCCAGTACTTC
.	TRBJ2-3	once	12	TRBV29-1	CSIEGAGDTQYF	TGTAGCATAGAAGGGGCAGGAGATACGCAGTATTTT
TRBD2	TRBJ2-4	.	16	TRBV28	CASSSPVTSGKNIQYF	TGTGCCAGCAGTTCCCCCGTGACTAGCGGCAAAAACATCCAGTACTTC
.	TRBJ2-7	.	14	TRBV11-2	CASSSGLVGDKQYF	TGTGCCAGCAGCTCGGGGCTAGTGGGAGACAAGCAGTACTTC
.	TRBJ2-1	once	17	TRBV11-1	CASSLRLAVEVDNEQFF	TGTGCCAGCAGCCTGAGATTAGCGGTAGAAGTTGACAATGAGCAGTTCTTC
.	TRBJ1-1	once	12	TRBV12-3/TRBV12-4	CVGSAGSTEAFF	TGTGTCGGCAGCGCAGGGAGCACTGAAGCTTTCTTT